This T cell receptor beta chain was captured by sequencing in a study of T cell responses to AZD1222 COVID-19 vaccine. General study findings and limits: Repertoire sampling occurred only after the peak T cell response.

V shed 0 bases and J shed 8 bases, with 16 bases lying between them. The CDR3 consists of 15 residues. The germline V gene encodes CDR1 MNHEY and CDR2 SVGAGI. This clone was seen just once. Antigen: not known. Libraries were prepared by immunoSEQ multiplex PCR; TCRdb keeps only in-frame clonotypes and omits some of them. Seen here are tens of thousands of clones, 84% observed once, and the top ten hold around 20%. This chain connects TRBV6-5 to TRBJ1-2; D is undetermined. This clonotype originated in an adult in good health. This sample comprised peripheral blood, obtained on day 0 of AZD1222 vaccination. CDR3 loop: CASSYSYLSPQGYTF. In DNA, the CDR3 is TGTGCCAGCAGTTACTCGTACCTTTCCCCCCAGGGCTACACCTTC.